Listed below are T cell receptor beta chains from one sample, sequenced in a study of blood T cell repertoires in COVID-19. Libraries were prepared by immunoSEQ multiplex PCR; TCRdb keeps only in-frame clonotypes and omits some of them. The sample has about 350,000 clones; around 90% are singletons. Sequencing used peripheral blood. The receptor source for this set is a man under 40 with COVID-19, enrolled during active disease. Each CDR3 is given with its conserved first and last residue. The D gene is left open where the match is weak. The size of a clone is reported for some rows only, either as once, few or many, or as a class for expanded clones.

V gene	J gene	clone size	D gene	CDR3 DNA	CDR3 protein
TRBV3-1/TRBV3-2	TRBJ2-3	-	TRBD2	TGTGCCAGCAGCCAAAGGACTAGCGGCACAGATACGCAGTATTTT	CASSQRTSGTDTQYF
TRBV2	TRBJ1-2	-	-	TGTGCCAGCAGTGAAGCGACAAACAGCTATGGCTACACCTTC	CASSEATNSYGYTF
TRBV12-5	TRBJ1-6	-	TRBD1	TGTGCTAGTGGTTGGGCTGACAGGGGTAATTCACCCCTCCACTTT	CASGWADRGNSPLHF
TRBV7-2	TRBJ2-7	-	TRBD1	TGTGCCAGCACTTCCCGACAGGGCTCCTACGAGCAGTACTTC	CASTSRQGSYEQYF
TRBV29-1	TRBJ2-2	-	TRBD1	TGCAGCCATGCCGGGACAGTGAACACCGGGGAGCTGTTTTTT	CSHAGTVNTGELFF
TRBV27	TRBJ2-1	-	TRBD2	TGTGCCAGCAGCTACCTTCAGGGACTAGCGGTAAACAATGAGCAGTTCTTC	CASSYLQGLAVNNEQFF
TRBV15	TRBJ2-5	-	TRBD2	TGTGCCACCAGCAGCCCCGGGACTAGCGAGGAGACCCAGTACTTC	CATSSPGTSEETQYF
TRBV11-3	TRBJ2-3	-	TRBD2	TGTGCCAGCAGCTCGGGACTAGCGGGAGTAGCGGATACGCAGTATTTT	CASSSGLAGVADTQYF
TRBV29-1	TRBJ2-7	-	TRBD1	TGCAGCGTTGCAGGGGGCAAGTCCTACGAGCAGTACTTC	CSVAGGKSYEQYF
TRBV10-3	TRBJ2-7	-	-	TGTGCCATCAGTGAGAGGGGAACAGAACTATACGAGCAGTACTTC	CAISERGTELYEQYF
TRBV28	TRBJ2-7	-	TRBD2	TGTGCCAGCAGAATGACTAGCGGGGCATCCTACGAGCAGTACTTC	CASRMTSGASYEQYF
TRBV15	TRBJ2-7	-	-	TGTGCCACCAGCAGAGGAAGTCATATAGGGGACTACGAGCAGTACTTC	CATSRGSHIGDYEQYF
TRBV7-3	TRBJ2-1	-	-	TGTGCCAGCAGCTTAAGAGGAGGAATCTCCTACAATGAGCAGTTCTTC	CASSLRGGISYNEQFF
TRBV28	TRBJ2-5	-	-	TGTGCCACCCAGGGAACAGAGACCCAGTACTTC	CATQGTETQYF
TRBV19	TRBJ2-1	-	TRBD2	TGTGCCAGTAGGAGCGGGGGCCTAAGCTCCTACAATGAGCAGTTCTTC	CASRSGGLSSYNEQFF
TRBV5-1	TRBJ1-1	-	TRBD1	TGCGCCAGCAGCTCTTCCGGGACAGGGGGCGGATGGCGTGAAGCTTTCTTT	CASSSSGTGGGWREAFF
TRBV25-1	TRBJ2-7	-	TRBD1	TGTGCCAGCAGTCATTCGGGACAGGGTGACCTTACAGGCGAGCAGTACTTC	CASSHSGQGDLTGEQYF
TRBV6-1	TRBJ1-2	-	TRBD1	TGTGCCAGCAGTGACCCCGCCGGACAGGGGAACTATGGCTACACCTTC	CASSDPAGQGNYGYTF
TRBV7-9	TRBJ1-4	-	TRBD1	TGTGCCAGCAGCTTAGGGGGACAGGGGTTTGAAAAACTGTTTTTT	CASSLGGQGFEKLFF
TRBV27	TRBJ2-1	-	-	TGTGCCAGCAGTCCCCCCCGGGGGGCGGCCTTAGACAATGAGCAGTTCTTC	CASSPPRGAALDNEQFF
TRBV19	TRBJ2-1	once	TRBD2	TGTGCCAGTAGTGCCGGGGGGGCCTGGACCAATGAGCAGTTCTTC	CASSAGGAWTNEQFF
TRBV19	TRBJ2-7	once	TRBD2	TGTGCCAGTAGTATATGGGCTAGCGGGGGATACGAGCAGTACTTC	CASSIWASGGYEQYF
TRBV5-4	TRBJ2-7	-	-	TGTGCCAGCAGCTCTTACAGGGGAGGAAACTACGAGCAGTACTTC	CASSSYRGGNYEQYF
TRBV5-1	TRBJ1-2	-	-	TGCGCCAGCAGCGGCCGGGACTATGGCTACACCTTC	CASSGRDYGYTF
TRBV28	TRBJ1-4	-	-	TGTGCCAGCAGTTTAGGGGTAGGGGGTGGTAGTGAAAAACTGTTTTTT	CASSLGVGGGSEKLFF
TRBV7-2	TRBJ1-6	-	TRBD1	TGTGCCAGCAGCTTACATAGGACAGGCAGTTCACCCCTCCACTTT	CASSLHRTGSSPLHF
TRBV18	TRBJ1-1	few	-	TGTGCCAGCTCACCCCTTGACAGTGGGACTGAAGCTTTCTTT	CASSPLDSGTEAFF
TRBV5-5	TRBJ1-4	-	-	TGTGCCAGCAGCCCGCTCAGGGGAAGTAATGAAAAACTGTTTTTT	CASSPLRGSNEKLFF
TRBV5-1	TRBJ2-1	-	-	TGCGCCAGCAGCTTGGCGGAGGGGCTTGGTGAGCAGTTCTTC	CASSLAEGLGEQFF
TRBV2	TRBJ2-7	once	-	TGTGCCAGCAGTGAAGTGAGGGGAGGCTACGAGCAGTACTTC	CASSEVRGGYEQYF